This TCR beta chain appears in the sequencing data of a study of cytomegalovirus exposure and HLA in healthy donors. Study summary: HLA-typed donors were the source of 90 million or so unique TCRs, which an early data release held. Notes on the study in general: Using a false discovery rate of 0.05, a later analysis showed that 16,951 TCR beta sequences were associated with HLA alleles. Based on reports, TCR beta sequences accurately predicted HLA-A and HLA-B alleles for most subjects. A later analysis showed HLA-associated TCR beta chains outstripping equally common others in clonal expansion.

Note on this clone: Its target is not known. At the DNA level, this CDR3 is encoded by other sequences in the same sample as well.

The CDR3 is 13 residues long. V lost 0 bases and J 2 bases, leaving 5 bases between the germline ends. Germline V gene data show CDR1 as SGHDT and CDR2 as YYEEEE. In the PCR, 60 Vbeta and 13 Jbeta primers were used. The repertoire was sequenced with immunoSEQ multiplex PCR; TCRdb's copy has only in-frame clones and lacks some. The sample yields roughly 130,000 clones, approximately 80% seen once. The TCR sequence derives from a human donor in good health. The chain joins TRBV5-6 to TRBJ1-2; perhaps TRBD1 as D (5 bases). The sample taken for sequencing was PBMCs. CDR3 sequence reads: CASSLGQNYGYTF. Written as DNA, the CDR3 is TGTGCCAGCAGCTTGGGACAGAACTATGGCTACACCTTC.